A single sample is the source of the 21 T cell receptor beta chains below, sequenced in a study of blood T cells in healthy people across ages. Sample-barcoded 5' priming and a J-beta primer mix drove a second PCR of about 6 to 12 cycles. TCRdb re-derived calls from the 5' RACE reads in MiXCR, one entry per CDR3 protein. Here the sample spans about 780,000 distinct CDR3 sequences, around 45% being singletons. Sequenced material: blood. All receptors derive from a man at least 80 years old in good health.

This clonotype was recorded a few times. The chain employs TRBV12-3 or TRBV12-4 and TRBJ1-6; D is uncertain. The CDR3 runs 16 residues. Trimming removed 5 bases from V and 8 bases from J, with 19 bases in between. The CDR3 reads CASSPGSLSKDSPLHF. The CDR3 DNA is TGTGCCAGCAGTCCCGGATCACTTTCGAAGGATTCACCCCTCCACTTT.

Points on this clonotype: It may be a read error: a sequence one base away is much more abundant. V gene TRBV6-2 or TRBV6-3 combines with J gene TRBJ2-7; a possible D gene is TRBD1 (5 bases). The J call may be faulty, since TRBJ2-5 better matches the DNA end. The germline gives CDR1 MNHEY, CDR2 SVGEGT. The CDR3 is made up of 14 amino acids. CDR3 DNA: TGTGCCAGCGGTTTACCCATAGGGGAAGAGACCCAGTACTTC. This encodes CASGLPIGEETQYF.

The rearrangement links TRBV2 to TRBJ2-7; 7 bases line up with TRBD1. This CDR3 region has 14 residues. With 6 bases clipped from V and 0 bases from J, the junction kept 5 bases outside the gene matches. Germline V CDR1 and CDR2: SNHLY, FYNNEI. CDR3 amino acids: CASRDRLSSYEQYF. CDR3 coding DNA: TGTGCCAGCAGGGACAGGCTCAGCTCCTACGAGCAGTACTTC.

This clonotype was detected only a few times. The chain uses TRBV29-1 and TRBJ2-3; 7 bases agree with TRBD1. Germline CDR1 SQVTM, CDR2 ANQGSEA. The CDR3 covers 15 residues. Losses at the gene ends were 2 bases for V and 4 bases for J; bases not matched to a gene: 9. The CDR3 coding sequence is TGCAGCGTTGAATTGGGCCAGGGGGTAGCAGATACGCAGTATTTT. Amino acids: CSVELGQGVADTQYF.

This clonotype has just a few counts. The chain recombines TRBV18 with TRBJ1-1; D unclear. With 4 bases removed from V and 4 bases from J, the gap between germline ends came to 13 bases. Germline loops: CDR1 KGHSH, CDR2 LQKENI. This CDR3 is 14 amino acids long. This CDR3 reads CASSQDLGGTEAFF. CDR3 DNA sequence: TGTGCCAGCTCACAGGATCTAGGAGGCACTGAAGCTTTCTTT.

The rearrangement joins TRBV11-2 to TRBJ2-3; D gene ambiguous. Germline V gene lookup returns CDR1 SGHAT and CDR2 FQNNGV. Between the trimmed V and J ends, which lost 7 bases and 6 bases, there was a span of 8 bases. The CDR3 runs to 11 residues. The CDR3 loop is CASIMGDTQYF. Here the CDR3 DNA reads TGTGCCAGCATTATGGGGGATACGCAGTATTTT.

The chain uses TRBV11-1 and TRBJ2-1, with D perhaps assigned TRBD1 or TRBD2 (5 bases each). Trimming removed 5 bases from V and 3 bases from J, with 14 bases in between. Germline loops: CDR1 SGHAT, CDR2 FQDESV (reference sequence). The CDR3 contains 15 residues. The CDR3 DNA follows: TGTGCCAGCAGCCCCGGGACGGTAGTCTACAATGAGCAGTTCTTC. It yields the protein CASSPGTVVYNEQFF.

The V call is TRBV6-2 or TRBV6-3, the J call TRBJ2-1; 9 nucleotides align to TRBD2. The CDR3 runs 15 residues. CDR1 and CDR2 (germline): MNHEY, SVGEGT. With 6 bases clipped from V and 5 bases from J, the junction kept 8 bases outside the gene matches. The CDR3 sequence: CASSRLAERNNEQFF. The CDR3 bases are TGTGCCAGCAGCCGACTAGCGGAACGAAACAATGAGCAGTTCTTC.

The V call is TRBV25-1, the J call TRBJ2-5, with D maybe TRBD2 (7 bases). CDR3 length equals 11 residues. V was shortened by 8 bases and J by 11 bases, with 15 bases between the two germline ends. The germline CDR1 and CDR2 sequences are MGHDK and SYGVNS. CDR3: CASGGGREQYF. CDR3 in DNA: TGTGCCAGCGGGGGGGGCCGGGAGCAGTACTTC.

This clonotype has only a few counts. The V and J genes are TRBV7-2 and TRBJ2-3; D is possibly TRBD2 (5 bases). Germline V gene sequence: CDR1 SGHTA, CDR2 FQGNSA. This CDR3 is built from 13 residues. The V gene lost 5 bases and the J gene lost 6 bases, with 12 bases spanning the gap. Here the CDR3 reads CASSPLRGDTQYF. DNA of the CDR3: TGTGCCAGCAGCCCCTTGAGAGGGGATACGCAGTATTTT.

This chain connects TRBV7-2 to TRBJ2-1, with D possibly being TRBD1 (6 bases). Germline lookup yields CDR1 SGHTA and CDR2 FQGNSA. The CDR3 covers 14 residues. The V and J ends lost 5 bases and 5 bases respectively, with 13 bases between them. CDR3 region: CASSPGQNNNEQFF. CDR3 nucleotide sequence: TGTGCCAGCAGCCCCGGACAGAATAACAATGAGCAGTTCTTC. Combining the CDR3 with reference TRBV7-2 and TRBJ2-1 gives the whole variable domain GAGVSQSPSNKVTEKGKDVELRCDPISGHTALYWYRQSLGQGLEFLIYFQGNSAPDKSGLPSDRFSAERTGGSVSTLTIQRTQQEDSAVYLCASSPGQNNNEQFFGPGTRLTVL.

The V gene is TRBV7-2, the J gene TRBJ2-1; no reliable D call. Germline V CDR1 and CDR2: SGHTA, FQGNSA. The V and J ends lost 6 bases and 4 bases respectively, with 10 bases between them. This CDR3 contains 13 residues. CDR3 protein: CASSEGSYNEQFF. In DNA, the CDR3 is TGTGCCAGCAGTGAAGGTAGTTACAATGAGCAGTTCTTC.

This sequence joins TRBV4-1 and TRBJ2-2; 13 bases are a match to TRBD2. This CDR3 region has 20 residues. Germline trimming cut 0 bases from V and 5 bases from J; bases unmatched to any gene: 12. Germline V gene sequence: CDR1 MGHRA, CDR2 YSYEKL. DNA of the CDR3: TGCGCCAGCAGCCAAGATAAAGGGACTAGCGGGGAGCCTAGGACCGGGGAGCTGTTTTTT. It specifies CASSQDKGTSGEPRTGELFF.

The chain links TRBV5-1 to TRBJ2-1; 8 bases align to TRBD1. The CDR3 is 16 residues long. Germline CDR1 is SGHRS and CDR2 is YFSETQ. The junction had 7 bases not matched to a gene; V was cut back by 0 bases and J by 5 bases. This CDR3 is CASSLEAGGPNNEQFF. The CDR3 coding sequence is TGCGCCAGCAGCTTGGAGGCAGGGGGCCCAAACAATGAGCAGTTCTTC.

The rearrangement joins TRBV18 to TRBJ2-3; D unclear. Germline CDR1 reads KGHSH; CDR2 reads LQKENI. The V end was cut by 0 bases, the J end by 0 bases, with 13 bases between. CDR3 length equals 17 residues. In nucleotides, the CDR3 is TGTGCCAGCTCACCACCGGTTCTGGGTCGCAGCACAGATACGCAGTATTTT. It is translated as CASSPPVLGRSTDTQYF.

This clonotype appeared a few times. The chain is built from TRBV6-6 and TRBJ2-7; possibly TRBD1 for D (5 bases). The CDR3 covers 13 residues. Germline V gene sequence: CDR1 MNHNY, CDR2 SVGAGI (reference sequence). V shed 5 bases and J shed 3 bases, with 11 bases lying between them. The CDR3 sequence: CASSDDSYYEQYF. CDR3 bases: TGTGCCAGCAGTGACGACAGCTACTACGAGCAGTACTTC.

The genes are TRBV25-1 and TRBJ2-7; possibly TRBD2 for D (5 bases). Trimming took off 5 bases at V and 3 bases at J, with 11 bases between the two ends. This CDR3 contains 13 residues. CDR1 is MGHDK and CDR2 is SYGVNS in the germline V gene. CDR3 protein: CASSRGALYEQYF. The CDR3 DNA follows: TGTGCCAGCAGTCGGGGTGCTCTCTACGAGCAGTACTTC.

This clonotype was seen a few times. An end of the junction does not agree with germline; a read error may underlie this. The J gene is TRBJ2-1, the V gene TRBV7-2; TRBD2 is a possible D gene (6 bases). The J call is doubtful: the DNA matches TRBJ2-7 better. CDR1 is SGHTA, CDR2 FQGNSA, per germline. The CDR3 length is 15 residues. In DNA, the CDR3 is TGTGCCAGCAGCCTAGCGTTCAGCTCCTACAATGAGCAGTACTTC. Translation: CASSLAFSSYNEQYF.

The chain carries TRBV7-2 and TRBJ2-5, with D possibly matching TRBD2 (6 bases). CDR1 is SGHTA and CDR2 is FQGNSA in the germline V gene. CDR3 length equals 14 residues. The V end was cut by 5 bases, the J end by 11 bases, with 21 bases between. The CDR3 sequence is CASSPKAGLNEQYF. The DNA for the CDR3 is TGTGCCAGCAGCCCAAAAGCGGGCCTTAATGAGCAGTACTTC.

This chain uses TRBV30 with TRBJ2-5; TRBD1 aligns across 10 bases. V lost 8 bases to trimming and J lost 1 base; unmatched junction nucleotides: 1. In germline, CDR1 is GTSNPN, CDR2 SVGIG (reference sequence). The CDR3 is 12 amino acids. The CDR3 DNA sequence: TGTGCCCGGGACAGGGGCCAAGAGACCCAGTACTTC. This translates into CARDRGQETQYF. The entire variable domain, with the rest obtained from reference TRBV30 and TRBJ2-5, is as follows: SQTIHQWPATLVQPVGSPLSLECTVEGTSNPNLYWYRQAAGRGLQLLFYSVGIGQISSEVPQNLSASRPQDRQFILSSKKLLLSDSGFYLCARDRGQETQYFGPGTRLLVL.

The chain joins TRBV7-2 to TRBJ1-2, with 11 nucleotides matching TRBD1. J gave up 5 bases and V 5 bases, and 7 bases lay outside the gene matches. This CDR3 region has 15 residues. The germline gives CDR1 SGHTA, CDR2 FQGNSA. The CDR3 protein is CASSPAGTGGYGYTF. The DNA of the CDR3 is TGTGCCAGCAGCCCGGCCGGGACAGGGGGTTATGGCTACACCTTC.